Below are 15 T cell receptor beta chains sequenced from a single sample in a study of CD4 T cells in relation to SARS-CoV-2 and coronaviruses (dated by TCRdb to the early 2020s). CD4+ T cells from unexposed donors were collected before the COVID-19 pandemic (2011-2018). Libraries were built with the immunoSEQ multiplex PCR assay. This immuneACCESS table, as held by TCRdb, lists in-frame sequences with V and J called but not all clones. Of the missing ones, under half trace to an unresolved V gene in checked studies; the others have no known cause. Across this sample there are under 90,000 clones, with approximately 93% seen only once. In total, the top ten clones hold 0.2% to 0.25% of the sample. The specimen was naive CD4+ T cells from PBMCs. Taken with the paper, the label for cell subset or site translates to: naive CD4+ T cells isolated by negative enrichment. The receptors derive from a human donor in good health.

V usage is TRBV10-3 and J usage is TRBJ2-3, with TRBD1 as a possible D gene (5 bases). CDR3 length: 13 amino acids. Trimming removed 6 bases from V and 6 bases from J, with 13 bases in between. CDR1 and CDR2 (germline): ENHRY, SYGVKD. CDR3 nucleotide sequence: TGTGCCATCAGCCCAGGGTTTCGGGATACGCAGTATTTT. This encodes CAISPGFRDTQYF.

The chain has TRBV5-1 and TRBJ2-1; TRBD2 agrees at 10 bases. This CDR3 is 15 amino acids long. The germline V gene encodes CDR1 SGHRS and CDR2 YFSETQ. The trim removed 3 bases at V and 2 bases at J, leaving 2 bases unmatched. In DNA form, the CDR3 reads TGCGCCAGCAGCTCAACTAGCGGGACCTACAATGAGCAGTTCTTC. Translated: CASSSTSGTYNEQFF.

The V call is TRBV14, the J call TRBJ1-1; no reliable D call. This CDR3 has 13 amino acids. Germline CDR1 SGHDN, CDR2 FVKESK. The ends were cut back, 0 bases at V and 0 bases at J, with 2 bases in the middle. CDR3 nucleotide sequence: TGTGCCAGCAGCCAAGAGGTGAACACTGAAGCTTTCTTT. This codes for CASSQEVNTEAFF.

The rearrangement uses TRBV5-5 and TRBJ1-1; a possible D gene is TRBD1 (5 bases). Trimming pared 4 bases from V and 0 bases from J, leaving 16 bases between. This CDR3 is 16 amino acids long. Germline loops: CDR1 SGHKS, CDR2 YYEKEE (reference sequence). CDR3 coding DNA: TGTGCCAGCAGCGTGGACGGGGGGGTTATGAACACTGAAGCTTTCTTT. Encoded protein: CASSVDGGVMNTEAFF.

J is TRBJ1-1 and V is TRBV28, with 10 nucleotides matching TRBD1. The V gene end was trimmed by 6 bases and the J gene end by 10 bases; junction bases not matched to a gene: 5. Germline V gene lookup returns CDR1 MDHEN and CDR2 SYDVKM. CDR3 length: 12 residues. The CDR3 region has the DNA TGTGCCAGCAGAACACGGACAGGGGGAGCTTTCTTT. This translates into CASRTRTGGAFF. The variable domain in full, with the rest retrieved from reference TRBV28 and TRBJ1-1, is DVKVTQSSRYLVKRTGEKVFLECVQDMDHENMFWYRQDPGLGLRLIYFSYDVKMKEKGDIPEGYSVSREKKERFSLILESASTNQTSMYLCASRTRTGGAFFGQGTRLTVV.

J is TRBJ1-5 and V is TRBV30; 11 bases agree with TRBD1. Germline assignment: CDR1 GTSNPN and CDR2 SVGIG (reference sequence). V trimming: 8 bases; J trimming: 0 bases; junction bases outside the gene matches: 15. The CDR3 runs 18 residues. In DNA, the CDR3 is TGTGCCCTAACTCCGGGACAGGGGGTACAGCCTAGCAATCAGCCCCAGCATTTT. Its protein product is CALTPGQGVQPSNQPQHF.

J is TRBJ2-7 and V is TRBV5-4, with 7 bases matching TRBD1. CDR1 and CDR2 from the germline V gene are SGHNT and YYREEE (reference sequence). This CDR3 is built from 15 residues. Trimming at V came to 9 bases and at J to 6 bases, leaving 18 bases not matched to a gene. The CDR3 is CATTDTTGDKGEQYF. In DNA, the CDR3 is TGTGCCACCACGGACACCACAGGGGATAAAGGCGAGCAGTACTTC.

The chain uses TRBV23-1 and TRBJ2-6; 9 bases match TRBD1. TRBV23-1 is known as an ORF, though its function is uncertain. The CDR3 runs 17 residues. With V trimmed by 4 bases and J by 0 bases, 4 bases remained unmatched. The CDR3 here is CASSRDRANSGANVLTF. CDR3 nucleotides: TGCGCCAGCAGTCGGGACAGGGCAAACTCTGGGGCCAACGTCCTGACTTTC.

The chain couples TRBV7-9 to TRBJ2-7, with 9 nucleotides matching TRBD1. This CDR3 region has 15 residues. After removal of 2 bases from V and 2 bases from J, the junction contained 4 bases not matched to a gene. CDR1 is SEHNR, CDR2 FQNEAQ, per germline (reference sequence). The CDR3 region has the DNA TGTGCCAGCAGCTTACGACAGGGGGGAGCCTACGAGCAGTACTTC. The encoded protein is CASSLRQGGAYEQYF.

In the case of this clone: Additional DNA sequences in this sample encode the identical CDR3. V usage is TRBV12-3 or TRBV12-4 and J usage is TRBJ2-5; D is uncertain. The V gene lost 5 bases and the J gene lost 2 bases, with 9 bases spanning the gap. The CDR3 runs to 13 residues. The CDR3 is CASSPGQQETQYF. CDR3 DNA sequence: TGTGCCAGCAGTCCGGGTCAACAAGAGACCCAGTACTTC.

This sequence joins TRBV30 and TRBJ1-6, with 7 bases identical to TRBD1. The CDR3 is 13 amino acids. The junction had 2 bases not matched to a gene; V was cut back by 0 bases and J by 9 bases. Germline assignment: CDR1 GTSNPN and CDR2 SVGIG (reference sequence). This CDR3 is CAWSVNRGSPLHF. The CDR3, as DNA: TGTGCCTGGAGTGTTAACAGGGGTTCACCCCTCCACTTT.

This chain connects TRBV30 to TRBJ1-2; D might be TRBD1 (6 bases). Trimming shortened V by 1 base and J by 1 base, and 10 bases separated the two germline ends. This CDR3 spans 14 amino acids. Germline V gene sequence: CDR1 GTSNPN, CDR2 SVGIG (reference sequence). This CDR3 is CAWSGGRGNYGYTF. Written as DNA, the CDR3 is TGTGCCTGGAGTGGGGGGCGCGGTAACTATGGCTACACCTTC.

The genes are TRBV5-1 and TRBJ2-1; 10 bases are a match to TRBD2. From germline, CDR1 is SGHRS and CDR2 YFSETQ. The CDR3 length is 14 residues. With 4 bases clipped from V and 9 bases from J, the junction kept 7 bases outside the gene matches. CDR3 nucleotide sequence: TGCGCCAGCAGCCCAACTAGCGGGATCGGTGAGCAGTTCTTC. It is translated as CASSPTSGIGEQFF.

This clone came up once. The rearrangement links TRBV7-9 to TRBJ1-2; D not certain. The CDR3 totals 11 residues. V lost 5 bases to trimming and J lost 5 bases, with 6 bases between them. The germline V gene encodes CDR1 SEHNR and CDR2 FQNEAQ (reference sequence). The CDR3 region is CASSPEYGYTF. The CDR3 coding sequence is TGTGCCAGCAGCCCAGAATATGGCTACACCTTC.

V gene TRBV18 combines with J gene TRBJ2-7; 8 nucleotides line up with TRBD2. The CDR3 has 15 residues. Germline V gene sequence: CDR1 KGHSH, CDR2 LQKENI. The junction had 7 bases not matched to a gene; V was cut back by 3 bases and J by 3 bases. In DNA, the CDR3 is TGTGCCAGCTCACCTCAGGTCGGGGGGGACTACGAGCAGTACTTC. This gives the protein CASSPQVGGDYEQYF.